Sequencing of this T cell receptor (beta chain) was carried out in a study of CD8+ T cells in alopecia areata. PBMCs, the starting material, were the source of sorted CD4+ and CD8+ T cells. Germline CDR1 reads SQVTM; CDR2 reads ANQGSEA. The CDR3 spans 13 residues. Trimming removed 4 bases from V and 8 bases from J; junction bases left unmatched: 7. Study-wide results and caveats: Against the mouse data, patients shared TCRs less clearly, possibly for HLA reasons.

Reverse transcribed after extraction, RNA yielded cDNA as the sequencing template. Libraries were prepared by immunoSEQ multiplex PCR; TCRdb keeps only in-frame clonotypes and omits some of them. Found here are about 120,000 clones, less than 45% of them singletons; the top ten hold approximately 3.1%. Only a few counts were recorded for this clone. Its antigen remains unknown. This rearrangement joins TRBV29-1 to TRBJ1-2; 10 bases match TRBD1. The clonotype comes from a human donor with alopecia areata. Sequencing was carried out using CD4+ T cells sorted from blood. CDR3 amino acids: CSVVDRGSGGYTF. For the CDR3, the DNA is TGCAGCGTTGTGGACAGGGGGTCGGGAGGCTACACCTTC.